This T cell receptor (beta chain) appears in the sequencing data of a study of shared T cell receptors in the human thymus. The assay was immunoSEQ multiplex PCR, and TCRdb's table has in-frame clones only and misses some. The sample holds some 400,000 clones, just under 95% seen once. V lost 0 bases, J lost 2 bases, and 15 bases lay in between. The germline V gene encodes CDR1 SGHDT and CDR2 YYEEEE. This CDR3 is built from 16 residues. The receptor was isolated from a human donor. The material sequenced was thymocytes. The V call is TRBV5-6, the J call TRBJ2-7; D may correspond to TRBD1 or TRBD2 (5 bases each). In DNA, the CDR3 is TGTGCCAGCAGCTTGGTTGCCGGGGCGAGAACCTACGAGCAGTACTTC. Amino acids: CASSLVAGARTYEQYF.